This T cell receptor beta chain was sequenced for a study of early T cells in non-severe SARS-CoV-2 infection. Study information: Bulk RNA isolated from unsorted whole blood underwent sequencing; chains were not paired. Study-level points and caveats: Clonotype matching in VDJdb favored anti-spike CD8 responses and did not capture private and CD4 specificities.

Worth noting for this clonotype: Its antigen remains unidentified.

V lost 5 bases to trimming and J lost 3 bases, with 10 bases between them. CDR3 length: 13 residues. The germline V gene has CDR1 SEHNR and CDR2 FQNEAQ (reference sequence). Individual cDNA molecules received unique molecular identifiers. A single record per CDR3 protein comes from TCRdb applying MiXCR to the 5' RACE reads. The sample contains approximately 50,000 distinct CDR3 sequences, over 7.5% of which appear only once. The sequence was obtained from an adult who was a healthcare worker with PCR-confirmed SARS-CoV-2 infection or an uninfected control (not recorded which). V usage is TRBV7-9 and J usage is TRBJ1-1; D is perhaps TRBD1 (5 bases). Sequenced sample: whole blood. The CDR3 coding sequence is TGTGCCAGCAGCGTCCCACAGGACACTGAAGCTTTCTTT. Its protein is CASSVPQDTEAFF.